One and the same sample provided the 12 T cell receptor beta chains below, sequenced in a study of T cell responses to AZD1222 COVID-19 vaccine (dated by TCRdb to the early 2020s). The time point tag for this specimen amounts to: about 28 days (+/-7) after the second vaccine dose. Libraries were constructed by the immunoSEQ multiplex PCR assay. In its TCRdb copy, this immuneACCESS table keeps in-frame sequences only and misses some clones. Where compared with another copy, unresolved V genes explain less than half of these, and the others have no known cause. For this sample the table gives about 150,000 clones, of which 92% were detected only once. The top ten clonotypes cover roughly 3.4% of the sample. Sample: peripheral blood, taken 28 days after the second AZD1222 dose. The origin of the receptors is an adult who received the AZD1222 COVID-19 vaccine.

This chain joins TRBV27 and TRBJ2-7; 10 bases match TRBD2. The V and J ends lost 6 bases and 1 base, in that order; junction bases with no gene match: 9. The germline gives CDR1 MNHEY, CDR2 SMNVEV (reference sequence). The CDR3 spans 16 residues. CDR3 bases: TGTGCCAGCAGCTGGGTAGGGACTAGCGAGTCCTACGAGCAGTACTTC. Its translation is CASSWVGTSESYEQYF.

The CDR3 region has the DNA TGTGCCAGCAGACTGAGAGGGACACACTACAATGAGCAGTTCTTC. Translation gives CASRLRGTHYNEQFF. The chain uses TRBV3-1 (or the pseudogene TRBV3-2) and TRBJ2-1, with D possibly being TRBD1 (6 bases). CDR3 length: 15 amino acids. Germline V gives CDR1 LGHDT, CDR2 YNNKEL (reference sequence). The V end lost 6 bases, the J end lost 3 bases, and 15 bases lay between the germline ends.

The gene calls are TRBV7-2 and TRBJ2-1; TRBD2 aligns across 12 bases. V lost 5 bases, J lost 3 bases, and 2 bases stayed unmatched. The length of the CDR3 is 15 residues. Germline loops: CDR1 SGHTA, CDR2 FQGNSA. The CDR3: CASSPGLAGYNEQFF. The CDR3 nucleotides are TGTGCCAGCAGCCCGGGACTAGCGGGCTACAATGAGCAGTTCTTC.

The chain is built from TRBV7-9 and TRBJ2-7; the match to TRBD2 covers 8 bases. Germline CDR1 and CDR2: SEHNR and FQNEAQ (reference sequence). After removal of 5 bases from V and 1 base from J, the junction contained 7 bases not matched to a gene. The CDR3 is 15 amino acids. CDR3 bases: TGTGCCAGCAGCCCCAGCGGGAGAAGGTCCTACGAGCAGTACTTC. Amino acids: CASSPSGRRSYEQYF.

The gene calls are TRBV6-6 and TRBJ1-2; TRBD1 matches 7 bases. Germline-derived CDR1 and CDR2 are MNHNY and SVGAGI (reference sequence). V shed 5 bases, J shed 3 bases, and the junction held 6 bases outside the gene matches. This CDR3 is built from 14 residues. The chain's CDR3 is CASSQTGTDYGYTF. In DNA, the CDR3 is TGTGCCAGCAGTCAGACAGGGACCGACTATGGCTACACCTTC.

V and J are TRBV29-1 and TRBJ2-1; the D gene is possibly TRBD2 (6 bases). The V gene lost 7 bases and the J gene lost 6 bases, with 13 bases spanning the gap. This CDR3 contains 12 residues. Per germline, CDR1 SQVTM and CDR2 ANQGSEA. CDR3 sequence reads: CSARDLINEQFF. The CDR3 bases are TGCAGCGCCCGGGACTTGATCAATGAGCAGTTCTTC.

This clone was counted a few times. The chain uses TRBV19 and TRBJ2-1; TRBD1 might be the D (6 bases). V shed 0 bases and J shed 9 bases, with 18 bases lying between them. Per germline, CDR1 LNHDA and CDR2 SQIVND (reference sequence). The length of the CDR3 is 16 residues. This CDR3 is CASSIDLGAGLREQFF. The CDR3 DNA reads as TGTGCCAGTAGTATAGATCTGGGGGCGGGTCTTCGTGAGCAGTTCTTC. Full variable domain (missing parts from reference TRBV19 and TRBJ2-1): DGGITQSPKYLFRKEGQNVTLSCEQNLNHDAMYWYRQDPGQGLRLIYYSQIVNDFQKGDIAEGYSVSREKKESFPLTVTSAQKNPTAFYLCASSIDLGAGLREQFFGPGTRLTVL.

This clone was seen once. This chain links TRBV10-1 with TRBJ2-2; D is unresolved. V shed 9 bases and J shed 4 bases, with 9 bases lying between them. The CDR3 is 12 amino acids. The V gene's germline CDR1 is WNHNN and CDR2 SYGVQD (reference sequence). The CDR3 sequence: CASNRVTGELFF. Written as DNA, the CDR3 is TGCGCCAGTAACCGGGTCACCGGGGAGCTGTTTTTT.

J is TRBJ1-5 and V is TRBV6-2 or TRBV6-3, with D possibly being TRBD1 (6 bases). Germline V lookup: CDR1 MNHEY, CDR2 SVGEGT. The CDR3 contains 13 residues. Trimming removed 2 bases from V and 7 bases from J, with 9 bases in between. DNA of the CDR3: TGTGCCAGCAGTTACCCCAGGGGCCAGCCCCAGCATTTT. Translating it yields CASSYPRGQPQHF.

V is TRBV3-1 (or the pseudogene TRBV3-2) and J is TRBJ1-1; D not certain. The CDR3 extends over 14 amino acids. V lost 5 bases, J lost 4 bases, and 14 bases lay in between. Germline-derived CDR1 and CDR2 are LGHDT and YNNKEL (reference sequence). In DNA form, the CDR3 reads TGTGCCAGCAGCTCGAAATGGGTGGGCACTGAAGCTTTCTTT. The encoded protein is CASSSKWVGTEAFF.

This clone was found once. The genes are TRBV7-9 and TRBJ1-1, with a tentative D call TRBD1 (6 bases). V lost 9 bases to trimming and J lost 4 bases, with 24 bases between them. Looked up from germline, CDR1 is SEHNR and CDR2 is FQNEAQ (reference sequence). The CDR3 consists of 16 residues. This chain's CDR3 is CASYTQVGAMGTEAFF. The CDR3 DNA reads TGTGCCAGTTATACTCAGGTGGGGGCGATGGGCACTGAAGCTTTCTTT. Full variable domain (missing parts from reference TRBV7-9 and TRBJ1-1): DTGVSQNPRHKITKRGQNVTFRCDPISEHNRLYWYRQTLGQGPEFLTYFQNEAQLEKSRLLSDRFSAERPKGSFSTLEIQRTEQGDSAMYLCASYTQVGAMGTEAFFGQGTRLTVV.

Only a few counts were recorded for this clone. Here the CDR3 DNA reads TGTGCCTCCTTGGACAGATCCTCTGGAAACACCATATATTTT. The encoded protein is CASLDRSSGNTIYF. V usage is TRBV30 and J usage is TRBJ1-3, with a weak D call TRBD1 (6 bases). V lost 7 bases and J 0 bases, leaving 13 bases between the germline ends. Germline CDR1 reads GTSNPN; CDR2 reads SVGIG (reference sequence). This CDR3 region has 14 residues.